The TCR beta chain under discussion was sequenced for a study of cytomegalovirus exposure and HLA in healthy donors listed by TCRdb under 2017. As for the study more broadly: In an earlier analysis of some 550 of the donors, 276 Gb of sequence data and 90 million to 120 million unique TCR beta sequences from about 179 million T cells were reported. An early release that covered about 600 HLA-typed donors contained about 290 gigabases of sequencing data and around 80 million unique TCR sequences. The genetic ancestry cluster associated with self-reported Caucasian donors included around four fifths of the roughly 390 genotyped donors. The study aimed to test whether signatures of past pathogen exposure could be identified by cataloging public T cell receptors. The T cell repertoires of 700 or so subjects were profiled by immunosequencing and related to cytomegalovirus serostatus. Besides the first cohort of 666 subjects, a separate validation cohort made up of 120 different subjects was used. High-throughput TCR immunosequencing, statistical association of individual TCRs with disease status, and machine learning were combined to predict cytomegalovirus infection status. In a later analysis, previously published TCR beta repertoires from 600 to 850 donors were re-analyzed and high-resolution HLA genotyping was added so that TCR occurrence patterns could be studied. Rather than using new phenotypic data, the later analysis identified candidate immune exposures from TCR beta sequences and from how often those sequences occurred across donors. In an earlier analysis of a few hundred of the donors, high-throughput TCR beta sequencing was used to judge whether each TCR beta V gene segment behaved as functional or pseudogenic. Donor age, sex, ethnicity and CMV serostatus were compiled alongside the repertoire data. A later genetic analysis took genome-wide SNP genotypes for about three fifths of the 666 donors and used that subset as a discovery cohort. Every repertoire in the discovery cohort had been generated on one and the same sequencing platform. HLA typing covered class I and class II loci at four-digit resolution. Typing coverage differed by locus: A, B, C, DRB1 and DQB1 were typed in about 629-640 donors, DQA1 in 522, DPA1 in around 610, and DPB1 in around 490. Roughly five DR-DQ haplotypes were treated as single units for association and clustering because of strong linkage in the cohort. Across 398 genotyped donors of the cohort, an average of approximately 240,000 unique TCR beta nucleotide sequences per donor were sequenced, and 15% to 20% of those sequences were non-productive.

With regard to this clone: Its antigen has not been determined. One base away there is no much larger clone; base qualities are not given.

V and J are trimmed by 3 bases and 10 bases, and the gene matches miss 4 bases of the junction. The CDR3 has 13 amino acids, counting the end cysteine and phenylalanine. Only the CDR3 DNA stays, 39 bases, in frame from base 1. CDR1 and CDR2, per the germline V gene, are SNHLY and FYNNEI. Overall results and qualifications from the work: Most TCR sequences were observed very rarely across donors, whereas some public TCRs were present in many individuals. In a later analysis, over 15,000 TCR beta sequences were associated with specific HLA alleles at a false discovery rate of 0.05. A cluster of highly shared sequence variants was judged likely to be a technical artifact of the sequencing pipeline. In an earlier analysis of 500 to 650 of the donors, most TCR beta V segments appeared in productive rearrangements about 87% or about 30% of the time, broadly matching IMGT annotations. The classifier was reported to diagnose cytomegalovirus status with high specificity and sensitivity in both the original cohort and the validation cohort. In vitro tests confirmed that a few of the cytomegalovirus-associated TCR beta chains recognize cytomegalovirus antigens. According to a later analysis, most CMV-associated TCR beta chains appeared to be HLA-restricted, and the HLA associations seemed to be driven largely by CMV exposure. Because HLA typing was missing for some donors at each locus, association tests included only the typed subset. A further reported finding was that TCR beta sequences accurately predicted the HLA-A and HLA-B alleles for most subjects in the first cohort. The 87-base-pair reads could not distinguish some IMGT-functional V segments, including TRBV6-2 and TRBV6-3, so those segments were excluded. The presence/absence analyses assumed that sequencing depth was roughly uniform across donors, and that assumption may not be true. In a later genetic analysis, fewer N-insertions in productive TCRs were reported among donors in an Asian-associated ancestry cluster than the roughly 670-donor mean. Immune exposure information for the cohort was limited to CMV serostatus. A later genetic analysis associated a missense DCLRE1C variant with V-gene and J-gene trimming of TCR beta chains, and an independent cohort replicated the association. The authors suggested that the approach could potentially be generalized to other disease states and immunological phenotypes. Linkage disequilibrium might explain the correlated functional status among segregating V segments, but an unknown experimental factor could not be excluded. The cohort was sequenced for TCR beta chains only, and without alpha or paired-chain data the features that could be detected were limited. Because counts were too low, seventeen rarely observed V segments, including chromosome 9 orphons, were excluded from the earlier analysis of 500 to 700 of the donors. According to a later analysis, TCR association rates differed among HLA loci, with DRB1 alleles showing the most associated TCRs and HLA-C alleles showing the fewest. According to a later analysis, parvovirus B19, influenza, CMV and Epstein-Barr virus appeared linked to several top co-occurrence clusters. When HLA alleles, especially DR and DQ, strongly co-occurred, TCR associations were difficult to assign to individual alleles. In a later analysis, HLA-associated TCR beta chains showed more clonal expansion and lower generation probabilities than non-associated chains that were equally common. In the study, around 150 TCR beta chains were listed as associated with cytomegalovirus.

Libraries were made using the immunoSEQ multiplex PCR assay. A mixture of 60 forward primers for TCR Vbeta segments and 13 reverse primers for TCR Jbeta segments was used in the multiplex PCR. Amplification of the CDR3 region of rearranged TCR beta genes was performed with a multiplex PCR assay on genomic DNA. The amplified TCR beta libraries were sequenced on the Illumina HiSeq System as 87-base-pair reads. For the original study's pipeline: Across the roughly 640 repertoires, a later analysis counted approximately 75 million unique TCR beta chains, about 10 million of which were shared by at least two donors. To remove PCR and sequencing errors, raw reads were error-corrected and collapsed into unique sequences using a nearest-neighbor algorithm that merged closely related sequences. CDR3 sequences were aligned to IMGT reference sequences to assign V, D and J gene segments. For a sequence to be retained, a match of at least six nucleotides was required to both a V gene segment and a J gene segment. Rearrangements were classified as productive when the CDR3 lacked stop codons and remained in frame with V and J, and all other rearrangements were classified as non-productive. Following IMGT convention, CDR3 was defined as the stretch from the second conserved V-encoded cysteine to the conserved J-encoded phenylalanine. The earlier analysis of roughly 590 of the donors excluded any sequence lacking an unambiguous match to a single V gene segment. In an earlier analysis of more than 500 of the donors, a V segment was called functional when productive rearrangements were above 56.7%, and segregating when the standard deviation between donors exceeded 5%. A statistical classification framework was built for diagnosing cytomegalovirus status from the catalog of TCR beta chain sequences. A later analysis assigned V and J genes by comparing TCR nucleotide sequences with IMGT/GENE-DB human TR gene sequences. Using the TCRdist pipeline, a later analysis assigned CDR3 sequences along with most-parsimonious VDJ recombination scenarios. In a later analysis, each TCR beta chain was defined by its CDR3 amino acid sequence together with its V-gene family, and reads without a unique V-gene family were excluded. In a later analysis, some 600 highly shared, low-generation-probability nucleotide sequences were removed to address suspected cross-contamination and a sequencing artifact. In a later analysis, a clonal expansion index for each public chain was calculated from normalized within-repertoire ranks of inferred template counts. A later analysis computed generation probabilities with a VDJ recombination model fitted to out-of-frame rearrangements, and checked the results against IGoR. A later analysis scored TCR-TCR, TCR-HLA and TCR-CMV co-occurrence with hypergeometric tests, applying a repertoire-size bias correction to TCR pairs. A later analysis estimated false discovery rates by permuting HLA or CMV assignments 20 times. In a later analysis, co-occurring TCRs were grouped using DBSCAN, with TCRdist sequence similarity added in when clustering inside HLA-allele-positive subsets. Co-occurrence clustering excluded repertoires with fewer than 30,000 or more than 120,000 public chains, plus five with anomalous nucleotide sharing. TCRdb mirrors the immuneACCESS table, restricted to in-frame sequences. Some clones are absent from its copies; in checked studies, under half trace to an unresolved V gene, and the reason for the others is unknown. The D gene and trimming were derived from the DNA, and the V and J assignments and clone size from that table. A total of 150,000 to 200,000 clones appear in this sample, roughly 68% of them only once. Less than 2% of the sample is in the top ten clones.

The cohort comprised fewer than 750 healthy bone marrow donors. All cohort members were sampled while nominally healthy, although unrecorded immune exposures were likely present. The donor was CMV seronegative and was included in the group of a few hundred seronegative cohort members. Every donor gave a peripheral blood sample, and the peripheral blood mononuclear cells from that sample were used for TCR beta sequencing. Genomic DNA was extracted from the blood cell samples with the Qiagen DNeasy Blood Extraction Kit. The origin of this receptor is a woman in her 30s in good health and CMV-seronegative. Input material: PBMCs. The sequence joins TRBV2 to TRBJ1-1, and 11 junctional nucleotides match TRBD1. CDR3 region: CASSDDGTGGAFF. The DNA is as follows: TGTGCCAGCAGTGATGACGGGACAGGGGGAGCTTTCTTT.